Each of the 29 T cell receptor beta chains below was sequenced from the same sample in a study of cytomegalovirus exposure and HLA in healthy donors. It was with 60 Vbeta and 13 Jbeta primers that the PCR ran. The table came from immunoSEQ multiplex PCR; TCRdb's copy has only in-frame clones and leaves some out. In the table there are approximately 110,000 clones, about 79% of which are singletons. The sequencing input was PBMCs. These receptors were obtained from a man in his fifties or sixties in good health and CMV-seropositive.

V usage is TRBV5-1 and J usage is TRBJ2-2; 10 nucleotides match TRBD1. The CDR3 spans 15 residues. The germline V gene has CDR1 SGHRS and CDR2 YFSETQ. V trimming: 2 bases; J trimming: 6 bases; junction bases outside the gene matches: 4. The DNA of the CDR3 is TGCGCCAGCAGCTTACGACAGGGGGCTGCCGGGGAGCTGTTTTTT. It is translated as CASSLRQGAAGELFF.

Only a few counts were recorded for this clone. The rearrangement uses TRBV27 and TRBJ2-7, with D tentatively TRBD1 (5 bases). Germline-derived CDR1 and CDR2 are MNHEY and SMNVEV (reference sequence). Deletions cut 0 bases from V and 12 bases from J, with 15 bases between. The CDR3 spans 13 residues. In DNA form, the CDR3 reads TGTGCCAGCAGTTTATCCCCGACAGTTCGGTGGTACTTC. Protein product: CASSLSPTVRWYF.

V usage is TRBV11-3 and J usage is TRBJ2-2; D gene uncertain. The V gene lost 0 bases and the J gene lost 5 bases, with 7 bases spanning the gap. The germline V gene encodes CDR1 SGHNT and CDR2 YENEEA. The CDR3 contains 14 residues. Here the CDR3 DNA reads TGTGCCAGCAGCTTAGATCCGGAGACCGGGGAGCTGTTTTTT. It yields the protein CASSLDPETGELFF.

J is TRBJ2-5 and V is TRBV5-1; D might be TRBD2 (6 bases). The CDR3 has 14 residues. V was cut by 4 bases and J by 0 bases, with 10 bases left in between. The germline V gene encodes CDR1 SGHRS and CDR2 YFSETQ. The CDR3 region has the DNA TGCGCCAGCAGCCCCGGGAGAAACCAAGAGACCCAGTACTTC. This translates into CASSPGRNQETQYF. Variable domain in full (rest from reference TRBV5-1 and TRBJ2-5): KAGVTQTPRYLIKTRGQQVTLSCSPISGHRSVSWYQQTPGQGLQFLFEYFSETQRNKGNFPGRFSGRQFSNSRSEMNVSTLELGDSALYLCASSPGRNQETQYFGPGTRLLVL.

V is TRBV27 and J is TRBJ2-1; TRBD1 aligns across 8 bases. From germline, CDR1 is MNHEY and CDR2 SMNVEV (reference sequence). The V segment lost 5 bases and the J segment 15 bases; nucleotides outside the gene matches: 6. CDR3 size: 11 residues. The CDR3 loop reads CASSTGGLLFF. The CDR3, as DNA: TGTGCCAGCAGTACAGGGGGACTCTTGTTCTTC.

This clone occurred a few times. The gene calls are TRBV18 and TRBJ2-3; D ambiguous. V dropped 4 bases and J dropped 0 bases, with 5 bases sitting between them. The CDR3 spans 13 residues. From germline, CDR1 is KGHSH and CDR2 LQKENI. CDR3 nucleotides: TGTGCCAGCTCACAGACTAGCACAGATACGCAGTATTTT. Protein: CASSQTSTDTQYF.

The rearrangement uses TRBV7-3 and TRBJ2-7; weak D call: TRBD1 (6 bases). The CDR3 has 15 amino acids. The germline V and J ends were trimmed by 6 bases and 0 bases, with 15 bases remaining between them. Germline CDR1 and CDR2: SGHTA and FQGTGA. The CDR3 is CASRDGTPSSYEQYF. In DNA, the CDR3 is TGTGCCAGCAGAGACGGGACACCGAGCTCCTACGAGCAGTACTTC.

This chain joins TRBV9 and TRBJ2-2, with D perhaps TRBD2 (6 bases). Trimming pared 2 bases from V and 7 bases from J, leaving 21 bases between. CDR3 length: 17 amino acids. Germline CDR1 and CDR2: SGDLS and YYNGEE. The CDR3 protein is CASSVNQGLSGIGELFF. In DNA form, the CDR3 reads TGTGCCAGCAGCGTGAACCAGGGACTGTCTGGAATCGGGGAGCTGTTTTTT. Supplemented by reference TRBV9 and TRBJ2-2, the full variable domain reads DSGVTQTPKHLITATGQRVTLRCSPRSGDLSVYWYQQSLDQGLQFLIQYYNGEERAKGNILERFSAQQFPDLHSELNLSSLELGDSALYFCASSVNQGLSGIGELFFGEGSRLTVL.

V and J are TRBV5-5 and TRBJ1-2; TRBD1 aligns across 9 bases. Germline CDR1 is SGHKS and CDR2 is YYEKEE (reference sequence). V gave up 5 bases and J gave up 4 bases; unmatched junction bases: 9. The CDR3 is 15 amino acids. CDR3 sequence: CASREHRGRVYGYTF. The CDR3 bases are TGTGCCAGCAGAGAGCACAGGGGGCGTGTCTATGGCTACACCTTC. The whole variable domain, filled in from reference TRBV5-5 and TRBJ1-2, reads DAGVTQSPTHLIKTRGQQVTLRCSPISGHKSVSWYQQVLGQGPQFIFQYYEKEERGRGNFPDRFSARQFPNYSSELNVNALLLGDSALYLCASREHRGRVYGYTFGSGTRLTVV.

The chain is built from TRBV5-1 and TRBJ2-3; possibly TRBD2 for D (6 bases). This CDR3 comprises 15 residues. Germline loops: CDR1 SGHRS, CDR2 YFSETQ. V was trimmed by 4 bases and J by 0 bases, leaving 12 bases between them. DNA for the CDR3: TGCGCCAGCAGCCTTCAGCGGGCTAGCACAGATACGCAGTATTTT. Residues: CASSLQRASTDTQYF.

This sequence joins TRBV7-9 and TRBJ2-1; 11 bases are a match to TRBD2. Germline CDR1 reads SEHNR; CDR2 reads FQNEAQ (reference sequence). This CDR3 contains 15 residues. V lost 4 bases to trimming and J lost 8 bases; unmatched junction nucleotides: 7. CDR3 amino acids: CASSSTSGSGDEQFF. The CDR3 nucleotides read TGTGCCAGCAGCTCCACTAGCGGGAGCGGCGATGAGCAGTTCTTC.

The chain combines TRBV6-1 with TRBJ2-3; TRBD2 matches at 13 bases. After removal of 8 bases from V and 3 bases from J, the junction contained 5 bases not matched to a gene. The CDR3 runs 15 residues. Germline-derived CDR1 and CDR2 are MNHNS and SASEGT. The CDR3 DNA is TGTGCCAGCCGCTGGACTAGCGGGAGAACAGATACGCAGTATTTT. The encoded protein is CASRWTSGRTDTQYF.

J is TRBJ1-1 and V is TRBV6-5; D unclear. The CDR3 runs 11 residues. The ends were cut back, 8 bases at V and 3 bases at J, with 7 bases in the middle. Per the germline V gene, CDR1 is MNHEY and CDR2 is SVGAGI. The CDR3 nucleotides are TGTGCCAGCTTACAGTACACTGAAGCTTTCTTT. Translation: CASLQYTEAFF.

This clone was recorded only once. V and J are TRBV6-6 and TRBJ2-5, with 9 bases aligning to TRBD2. Trimming removed 6 bases from V and 1 base from J; junction bases left unmatched: 9. The germline V gene has CDR1 MNHNY and CDR2 SVGAGI (reference sequence). The CDR3 covers 16 residues. CDR3 in DNA: TGTGCCAGCAGGACCACCCTGCGGGGGGGCCAAGAGACCCAGTACTTC. Translated, it gives CASRTTLRGGQETQYF.

This chain joins TRBV9 and TRBJ2-5, with D perhaps TRBD1 (5 bases). CDR3 length: 14 residues. Germline values: CDR1 SGDLS, CDR2 YYNGEE. V lost 4 bases to trimming and J lost 1 base, with 11 bases between them. CDR3 sequence (DNA): TGTGCCAGCAGCTCGCAGGGTAGCCAAGAGACCCAGTACTTC. Its translation: CASSSQGSQETQYF.

The chain has TRBV7-3 and TRBJ2-1, with a possible D match to TRBD2 (7 bases). Germline CDR1 reads SGHTA; CDR2 reads FQGTGA. The CDR3 contains 14 residues. The V gene lost 2 bases and the J gene lost 8 bases, with 13 bases spanning the gap. The CDR3 DNA sequence: TGTGCCAGCAGCTTACGGGGGGCAAGCTATGAGCAGTTCTTC. As protein: CASSLRGASYEQFF.

The chain combines TRBV19 with TRBJ1-5; weak D call: TRBD1 (6 bases). CDR1 and CDR2 from the germline V gene are LNHDA and SQIVND (reference sequence). Deletions cut 5 bases from V and 5 bases from J, with 28 bases between. The CDR3 consists of 19 residues. The CDR3 DNA sequence: TGTGCCAGTAGTCTTTATATGTTGGGGGCCCGGGCAGATGATCAGCCCCAGCATTTT. Protein product: CASSLYMLGARADDQPQHF.

The genes are TRBV5-1 and TRBJ2-3; D unclear. Trimming cost V 0 bases and J 2 bases, with 7 bases left between them. The CDR3 extends over 14 amino acids. CDR1 and CDR2 from the germline V gene are SGHRS and YFSETQ. The CDR3 spells CASSLESPTDTQYF. The CDR3 DNA is TGCGCCAGCAGCTTGGAAAGCCCCACAGATACGCAGTATTTT.

A remark on this clone: This CDR3 is also generated by other DNA sequences in the sample. The chain recombines TRBV5-4 with TRBJ1-2; possible D gene TRBD1, 5 bases. Germline V gene data show CDR1 as SGHNT and CDR2 as YYREEE (reference sequence). There are 12 residues in the CDR3. V lost 4 bases to trimming and J lost 4 bases, with 8 bases between them. The CDR3 is CASSLDSYGYTF. CDR3 nucleotides: TGTGCCAGCAGCCTTGACAGCTATGGCTACACCTTC.

On this clone: A read error may account for a junction end that differs from germline. V usage is TRBV2 and J usage is TRBJ2-6, with D perhaps TRBD1 (5 bases). The CDR3 contains 15 residues. The germline CDR1 and CDR2 sequences are SNHLY and FYNNEI. The CDR3 coding sequence is TGTGCCAGCAGTGAAGTCAGGGCTGGGGCCAACGGCCTGACTTTC. This codes for CASSEVRAGANGLTF.

The CDR3 DNA sequence: TGTGCCAGCAGCGTAGGGCAGGGGGGCGATCAGCCCCAGCATTTT. Its protein is CASSVGQGGDQPQHF. The J gene is TRBJ1-5, the V gene TRBV9; 7 positions agree with TRBD1. Trimming at V came to 0 bases and at J to 5 bases, leaving 5 bases not matched to a gene. CDR3 length: 15 residues. CDR1 is SGDLS and CDR2 is YYNGEE in the germline V gene.

The chain couples TRBV4-1 to TRBJ1-5; D is unclear. Trimming cost V 0 bases and J 5 bases, with 20 bases left between them. The germline V gene encodes CDR1 MGHRA and CDR2 YSYEKL. This CDR3 is built from 18 residues. CDR3 sequence: CASSQDQRGPEVYQPQHF. The CDR3 region has the DNA TGCGCCAGCAGCCAAGATCAAAGAGGGCCGGAGGTTTATCAGCCCCAGCATTTT.

This clone was seen a few times. The chain has TRBV5-5 and TRBJ1-1, with TRBD1 matching over 7 bases. The CDR3 is made up of 15 amino acids. Germline CDR1 reads SGHKS; CDR2 reads YYEKEE (reference sequence). The V and J ends lost 6 bases and 4 bases, in that order; junction bases with no gene match: 12. CDR3 loop: CASTSSGGHGTEAFF. The CDR3 coding sequence is TGTGCCAGCACCTCCTCAGGGGGACACGGCACTGAAGCTTTCTTT.

This rearrangement joins TRBV6-6 to TRBJ2-1; 7 nucleotides align to TRBD2. This CDR3 is 13 amino acids long. After removal of 6 bases from V and 6 bases from J, the junction contained 5 bases not matched to a gene. Germline V gene sequence: CDR1 MNHNY, CDR2 SVGAGI (reference sequence). The CDR3, as DNA: TGTGCCAGCAGGTCCGGGAGGATCAATGAGCAGTTCTTC. Amino acids: CASRSGRINEQFF.

The rearrangement joins TRBV5-6 to TRBJ2-7; D not resolved. The CDR3 contains 12 residues. Trimming took off 3 bases at V and 6 bases at J, with 10 bases between the two ends. Germline CDR1 SGHDT, CDR2 YYEEEE. CDR3 in amino acids: CASSSGRSEQYF. DNA for the CDR3: TGTGCCAGCAGCTCTGGTCGGAGCGAGCAGTACTTC.

V is TRBV19 and J is TRBJ2-5; possibly TRBD1 for D (6 bases). The better agreement between TRBJ2-7 and the DNA end casts doubt on the J call. Germline lookup yields CDR1 LNHDA and CDR2 SQIVND (reference sequence). The CDR3 runs to 15 residues. The chain's CDR3 is CASSMGQAGTYEQYF. The CDR3 DNA is TGTGCCAGTAGTATGGGACAAGCAGGGACCTACGAGCAGTACTTC.

The chain recombines TRBV5-1 with TRBJ2-1; 9 bases fit TRBD1. CDR3 size: 14 residues. Germline V gene sequence: CDR1 SGHRS, CDR2 YFSETQ. Trimming at V came to 3 bases and at J to 10 bases, leaving 8 bases not matched to a gene. CDR3 DNA sequence: TGCGCCAGCAGCTCCGGGACAGGGCCAAGGGAGCAGTTCTTC. Translated: CASSSGTGPREQFF.

The V and J genes are TRBV7-2 and TRBJ2-3, with a tentative D call TRBD2 (6 bases). Germline values: CDR1 SGHTA, CDR2 FQGNSA. CDR3 length: 16 amino acids. V lost 2 bases, J lost 0 bases, and 12 bases lay in between. The CDR3 protein is CASSLNLATSTDTQYF. As DNA, the CDR3 is TGTGCCAGCAGCTTAAACCTAGCGACGAGCACAGATACGCAGTATTTT.

The rearrangement links TRBV4-2 to TRBJ1-2; 8 positions match TRBD1. V shed 2 bases and J 4 bases; nucleotides not matched to a gene: 6. The germline CDR1 and CDR2 sequences are LGHNA and YNFKEQ. This CDR3 is 15 amino acids long. CDR3: CASSQPTGGTYGYTF. CDR3 sequence (DNA): TGTGCCAGCAGCCAACCAACAGGGGGTACCTATGGCTACACCTTC.